This paragraph covers one T cell receptor (beta chain) sequence. The CDR3 is made up of 16 amino acids. CDR1 is SEHNR, CDR2 FQNEAQ, per germline (reference sequence). V was cut by 1 base and J by 0 bases, with 11 bases left in between. The data were obtained in a study of PD-L1 blockade in urothelial cancer. Method: immunoSEQ multiplex PCR; TCRdb's copy keeps in-frame clones and lacks some. Found here are some 120,000 clones, approximately 85% of them singletons; the top ten hold 2% to 2.5%. The time point was: peripheral blood 6 weeks after treatment start. Locally advanced or metastatic urothelial carcinoma was present in patients.

The sample here was PBMCs, taken around atezolizumab (anti-PD-L1) treatment. The clonotype originates from a man aged 45-60 years with urothelial cancer. The chain combines TRBV7-9 with TRBJ2-3, with D tentatively TRBD2 (5 bases). Written as DNA, the CDR3 is TGTGCCAGCAGCTTAGAACCTAGCATAAGCACAGATACGCAGTATTTT. It codes for CASSLEPSISTDTQYF.